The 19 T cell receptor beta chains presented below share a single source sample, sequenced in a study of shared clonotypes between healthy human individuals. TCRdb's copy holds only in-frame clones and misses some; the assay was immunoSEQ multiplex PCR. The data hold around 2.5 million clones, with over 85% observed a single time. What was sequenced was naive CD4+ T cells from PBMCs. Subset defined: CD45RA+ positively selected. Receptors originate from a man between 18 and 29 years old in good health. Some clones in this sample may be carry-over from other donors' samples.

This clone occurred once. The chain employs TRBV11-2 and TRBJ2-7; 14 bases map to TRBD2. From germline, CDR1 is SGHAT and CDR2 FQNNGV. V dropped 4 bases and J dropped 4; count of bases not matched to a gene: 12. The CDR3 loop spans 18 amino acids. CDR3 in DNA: TGTGCCAGCAGCTCCAGGACTAGCGGGAGGTGGGGTCGGTACGAGCAGTACTTC. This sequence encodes CASSSRTSGRWGRYEQYF.

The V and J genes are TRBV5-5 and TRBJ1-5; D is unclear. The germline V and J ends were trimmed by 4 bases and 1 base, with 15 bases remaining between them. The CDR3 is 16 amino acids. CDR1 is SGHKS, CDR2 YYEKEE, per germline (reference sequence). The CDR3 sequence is CASSRASVGSNQPQHF. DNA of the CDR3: TGTGCCAGCAGCCGCGCCAGCGTTGGGAGCAATCAGCCCCAGCATTTT. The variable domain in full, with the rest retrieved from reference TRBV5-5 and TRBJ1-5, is DAGVTQSPTHLIKTRGQQVTLRCSPISGHKSVSWYQQVLGQGPQFIFQYYEKEERGRGNFPDRFSARQFPNYSSELNVNALLLGDSALYLCASSRASVGSNQPQHFGDGTRLSIL.

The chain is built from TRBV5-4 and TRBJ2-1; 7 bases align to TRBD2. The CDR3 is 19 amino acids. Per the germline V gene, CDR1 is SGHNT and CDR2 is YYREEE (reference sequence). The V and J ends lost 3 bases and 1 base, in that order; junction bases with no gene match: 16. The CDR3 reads CASSSRRGSPSGSYNEQFF. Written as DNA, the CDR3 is TGTGCCAGCAGCTCTCGCCGCGGGAGCCCGAGCGGTTCCTACAATGAGCAGTTCTTC. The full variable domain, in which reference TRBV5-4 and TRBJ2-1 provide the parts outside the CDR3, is ETGVTQSPTHLIKTRGQQVTLRCSSQSGHNTVSWYQQALGQGPQFIFQYYREEENGRGNFPPRFSGLQFPNYSSELNVNALELDDSALYLCASSSRRGSPSGSYNEQFFGPGTRLTVL.

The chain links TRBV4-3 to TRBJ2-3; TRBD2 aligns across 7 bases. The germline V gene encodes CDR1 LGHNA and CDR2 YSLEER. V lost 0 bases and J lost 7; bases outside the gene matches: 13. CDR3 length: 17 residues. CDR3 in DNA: TGCGCCAGCAGCCAAGACAACCGGCCGGAGCGGGGATATACGCAGTATTTT. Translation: CASSQDNRPERGYTQYF.

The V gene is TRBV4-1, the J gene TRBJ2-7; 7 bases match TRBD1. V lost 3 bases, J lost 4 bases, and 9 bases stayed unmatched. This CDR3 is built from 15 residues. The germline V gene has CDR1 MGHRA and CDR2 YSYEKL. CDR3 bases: TGCGCCAGCAGCCACTCCCCGGGACAGCAATACGAGCAGTACTTC. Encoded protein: CASSHSPGQQYEQYF.

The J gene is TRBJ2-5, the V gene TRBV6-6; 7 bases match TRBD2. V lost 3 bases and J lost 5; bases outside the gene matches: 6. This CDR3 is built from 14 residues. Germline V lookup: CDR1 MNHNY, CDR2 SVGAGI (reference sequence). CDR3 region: CASSYPGGGETQYF. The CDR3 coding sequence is TGTGCCAGCAGTTATCCGGGGGGTGGGGAGACCCAGTACTTC.

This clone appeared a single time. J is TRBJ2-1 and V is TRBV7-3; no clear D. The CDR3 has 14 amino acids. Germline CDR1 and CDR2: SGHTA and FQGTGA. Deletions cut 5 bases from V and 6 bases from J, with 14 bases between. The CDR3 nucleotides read TGTGCCAGCAGCCCCGGTAGACCGAGCAATGAGCAGTTCTTC. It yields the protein CASSPGRPSNEQFF.

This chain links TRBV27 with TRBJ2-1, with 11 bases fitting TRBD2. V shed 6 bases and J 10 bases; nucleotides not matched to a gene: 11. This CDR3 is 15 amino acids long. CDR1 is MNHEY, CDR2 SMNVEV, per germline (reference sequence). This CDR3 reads CASSQTSGIAEEQFF. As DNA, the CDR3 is TGTGCCAGCAGCCAGACTAGCGGGATTGCAGAAGAGCAGTTCTTC.

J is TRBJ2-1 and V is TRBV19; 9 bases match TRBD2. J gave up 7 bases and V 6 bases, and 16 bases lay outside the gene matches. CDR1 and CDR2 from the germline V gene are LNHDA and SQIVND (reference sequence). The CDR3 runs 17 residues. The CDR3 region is CASSLPGGGGQRNEQFF. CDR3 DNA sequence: TGTGCCAGTAGCCTCCCTGGCGGGGGGGGGCAACGGAATGAGCAGTTCTTC.

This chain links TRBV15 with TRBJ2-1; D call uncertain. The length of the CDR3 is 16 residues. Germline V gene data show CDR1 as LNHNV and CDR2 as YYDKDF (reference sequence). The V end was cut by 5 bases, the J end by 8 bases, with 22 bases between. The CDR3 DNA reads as TGTGCCACCAGCGCCCGCCAGACATTAATTGGCGATGAGCAGTTCTTC. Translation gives CATSARQTLIGDEQFF.

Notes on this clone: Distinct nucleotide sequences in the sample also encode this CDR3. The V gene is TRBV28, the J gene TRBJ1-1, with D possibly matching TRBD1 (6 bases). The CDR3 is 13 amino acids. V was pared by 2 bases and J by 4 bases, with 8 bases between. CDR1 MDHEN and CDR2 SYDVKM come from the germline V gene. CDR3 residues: CASSLQGRTEAFF. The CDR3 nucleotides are TGTGCCAGCAGTTTACAGGGGCGCACTGAAGCTTTCTTT.

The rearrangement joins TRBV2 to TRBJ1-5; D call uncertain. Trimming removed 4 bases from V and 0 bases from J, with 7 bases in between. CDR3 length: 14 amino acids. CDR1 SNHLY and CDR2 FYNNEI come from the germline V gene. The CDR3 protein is CASSGRNSNQPQHF. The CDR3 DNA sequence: TGTGCCAGCAGTGGAAGGAATAGCAATCAGCCCCAGCATTTT.

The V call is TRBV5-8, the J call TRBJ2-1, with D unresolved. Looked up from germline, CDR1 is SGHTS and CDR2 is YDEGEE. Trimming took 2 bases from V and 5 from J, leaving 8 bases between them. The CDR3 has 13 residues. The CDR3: CASSLIRNNEQFF. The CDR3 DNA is TGTGCCAGCAGCTTAATACGAAACAATGAGCAGTTCTTC.

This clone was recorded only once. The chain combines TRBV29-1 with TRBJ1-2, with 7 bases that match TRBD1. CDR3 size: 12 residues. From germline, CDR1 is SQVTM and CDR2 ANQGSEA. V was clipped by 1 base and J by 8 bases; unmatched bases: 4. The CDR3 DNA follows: TGCAGCGTTGAAGGAGGGGGCGGAGGCTACACCTTC. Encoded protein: CSVEGGGGGYTF. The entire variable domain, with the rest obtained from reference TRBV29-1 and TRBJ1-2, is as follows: SAVISQKPSRDICQRGTSLTIQCQVDSQVTMMFWYRQQPGQSLTLIATANQGSEATYESGFVIDKFPISRPNLTFSTLTVSNMSPEDSSIYLCSVEGGGGGYTFGSGTRLTVV.

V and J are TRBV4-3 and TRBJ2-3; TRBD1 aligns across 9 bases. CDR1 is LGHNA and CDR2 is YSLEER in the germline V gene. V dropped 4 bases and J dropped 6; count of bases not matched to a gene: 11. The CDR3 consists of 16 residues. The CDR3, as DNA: TGCGCCAGCAGCCGAACAGGGACAGGGAGGTTGGATACGCAGTATTTT. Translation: CASSRTGTGRLDTQYF.

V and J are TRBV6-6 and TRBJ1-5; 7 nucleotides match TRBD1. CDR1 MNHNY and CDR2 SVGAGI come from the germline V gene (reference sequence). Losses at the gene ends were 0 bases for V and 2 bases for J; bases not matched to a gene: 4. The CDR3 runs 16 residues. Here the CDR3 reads CASSYSLGQGNQPQHF. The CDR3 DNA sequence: TGTGCCAGCAGTTACTCGTTAGGACAGGGCAATCAGCCCCAGCATTTT.

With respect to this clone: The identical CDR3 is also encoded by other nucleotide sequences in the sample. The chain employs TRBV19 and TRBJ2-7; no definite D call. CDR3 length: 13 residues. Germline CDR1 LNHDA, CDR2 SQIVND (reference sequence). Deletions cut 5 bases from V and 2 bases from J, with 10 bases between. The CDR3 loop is CASSRTATYEQYF. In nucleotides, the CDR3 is TGTGCCAGTAGTCGAACAGCAACCTACGAGCAGTACTTC.

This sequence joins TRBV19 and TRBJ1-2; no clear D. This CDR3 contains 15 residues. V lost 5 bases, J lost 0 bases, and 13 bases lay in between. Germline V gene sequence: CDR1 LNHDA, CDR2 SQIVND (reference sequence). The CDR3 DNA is TGTGCCAGTAGTCCCCACAGAGCCGCTAACTATGGCTACACCTTC. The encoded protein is CASSPHRAANYGYTF.

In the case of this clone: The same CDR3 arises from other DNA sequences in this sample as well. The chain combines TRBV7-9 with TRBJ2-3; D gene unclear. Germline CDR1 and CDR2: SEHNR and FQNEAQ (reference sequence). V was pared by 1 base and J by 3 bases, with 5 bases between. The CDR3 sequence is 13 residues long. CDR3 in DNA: TGTGCCAGCAGCTTAGTGGGGACAGATACGCAGTATTTT. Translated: CASSLVGTDTQYF.